This T cell receptor (beta chain) was recovered during a study of cytomegalovirus exposure and HLA in healthy donors. Study-wide results and limits: CMV serostatus alone was available as immune exposure information. A later analysis reported that several of the most significant clusters appeared to be linked to common viral pathogens, among them Epstein-Barr virus. In a later analysis, 15,000 to 20,000 TCR beta sequences were associated with HLA alleles at 0.05 false discovery rate.

Primers for the PCR totalled 60 Vbeta and 13 Jbeta. Produced via immunoSEQ multiplex PCR; TCRdb's table is partial and in-frame only. Here the sample spans about 130,000 clones, roughly four fifths being singletons. Looked up from germline, CDR1 is SQVTM and CDR2 is ANQGSEA. CDR3 length equals 14 residues. V lost 6 bases and J lost 5; bases outside the gene matches: 13. To note about this clone: Its cognate antigen is unknown.

Healthy individuals who donated bone marrow served as the donors. Material for sequencing was PBMCs. This sequence was found in a woman in her forties or fifties in good health and CMV-seronegative. The chain is built from TRBV29-1 and TRBJ2-7, with 7 bases that match TRBD2. The DNA for the CDR3 is TGCAGCGTCCTGGGGGGAGGGTCTCGCGACGAGCAGTACTTC. This encodes CSVLGGGSRDEQYF.